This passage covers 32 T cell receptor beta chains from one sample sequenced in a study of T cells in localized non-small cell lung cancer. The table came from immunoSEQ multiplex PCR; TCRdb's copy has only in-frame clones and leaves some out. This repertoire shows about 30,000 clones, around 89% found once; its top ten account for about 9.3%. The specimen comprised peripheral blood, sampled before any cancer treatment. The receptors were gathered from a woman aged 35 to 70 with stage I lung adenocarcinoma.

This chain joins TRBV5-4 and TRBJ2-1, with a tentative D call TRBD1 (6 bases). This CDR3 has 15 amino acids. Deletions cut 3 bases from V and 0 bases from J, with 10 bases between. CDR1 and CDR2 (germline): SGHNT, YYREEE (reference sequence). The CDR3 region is CASSSGQSSYNEQFF. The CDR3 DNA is TGTGCCAGCAGCTCTGGACAGTCCTCCTACAATGAGCAGTTCTTC.

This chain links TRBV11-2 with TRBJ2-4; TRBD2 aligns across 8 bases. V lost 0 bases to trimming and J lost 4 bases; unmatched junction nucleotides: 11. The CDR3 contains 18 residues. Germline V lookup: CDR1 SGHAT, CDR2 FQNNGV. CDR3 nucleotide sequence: TGTGCCAGCAGCTTAGATTCAGCGCTAGCGGGCTCTAAAAACATTCAGTACTTC. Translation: CASSLDSALAGSKNIQYF.

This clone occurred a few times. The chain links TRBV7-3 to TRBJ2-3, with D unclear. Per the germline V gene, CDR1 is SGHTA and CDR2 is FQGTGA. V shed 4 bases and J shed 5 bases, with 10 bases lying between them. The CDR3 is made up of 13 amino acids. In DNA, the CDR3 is TGTGCCAGCAGCTACACGAAGGGAGATACGCAGTATTTT. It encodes CASSYTKGDTQYF.

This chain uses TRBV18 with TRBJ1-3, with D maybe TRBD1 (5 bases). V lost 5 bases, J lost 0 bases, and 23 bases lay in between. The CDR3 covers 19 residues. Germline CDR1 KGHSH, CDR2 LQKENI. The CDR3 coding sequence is TGTGCCAGCTCAACCAGTCGGACACAATATCTCAGCTCTGGAAACACCATATATTTT. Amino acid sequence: CASSTSRTQYLSSGNTIYF.

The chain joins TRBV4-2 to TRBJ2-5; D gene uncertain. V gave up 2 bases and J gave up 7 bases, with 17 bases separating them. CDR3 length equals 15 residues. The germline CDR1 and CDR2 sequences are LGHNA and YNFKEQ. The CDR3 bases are TGTGCCAGCAGCCAATCGACGACCCAGGTGAGGACCCAGTACTTC. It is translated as CASSQSTTQVRTQYF.

The CDR3 bases are TGTGCCTGGAGTGGAGGAAATACGCAGTATTTT. Translating it yields CAWSGGNTQYF. The chain is built from TRBV30 and TRBJ2-3; D unclear. This CDR3 has 11 residues. V lost 1 base and J lost 7, with 6 bases in between. The germline V gene has CDR1 GTSNPN and CDR2 SVGIG (reference sequence).

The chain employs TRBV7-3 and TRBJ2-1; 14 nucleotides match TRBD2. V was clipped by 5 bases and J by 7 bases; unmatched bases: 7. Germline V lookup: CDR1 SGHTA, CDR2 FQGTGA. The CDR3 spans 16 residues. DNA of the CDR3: TGTGCCAGCAGCCTTGGGACTAGCGGGAGTGGGAATGAGCAGTTCTTC. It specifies CASSLGTSGSGNEQFF.

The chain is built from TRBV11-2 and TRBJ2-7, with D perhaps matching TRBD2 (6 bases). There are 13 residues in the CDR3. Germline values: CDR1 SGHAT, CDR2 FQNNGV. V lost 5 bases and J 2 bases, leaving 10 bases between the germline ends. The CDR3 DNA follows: TGTGCCAGCAGCCTCCCGGGGGCCTACGAGCAGTACTTC. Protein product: CASSLPGAYEQYF. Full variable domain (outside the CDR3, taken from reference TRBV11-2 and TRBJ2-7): EAGVAQSPRYKIIEKRQSVAFWCNPISGHATLYWYQQILGQGPKLLIQFQNNGVVDDSQLPKDRFSAERLKGVDSTLKIQPAKLEDSAVYLCASSLPGAYEQYFGPGTRLTVT.

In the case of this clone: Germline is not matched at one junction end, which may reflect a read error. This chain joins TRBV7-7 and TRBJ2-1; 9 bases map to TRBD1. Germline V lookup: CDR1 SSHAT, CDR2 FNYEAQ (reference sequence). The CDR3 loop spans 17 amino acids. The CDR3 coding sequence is TGTGCTAGCAGCTTAGCAGTAGTAGGGACAGGGATAAATGAGCAGTTCTTC. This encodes CASSLAVVGTGINEQFF.

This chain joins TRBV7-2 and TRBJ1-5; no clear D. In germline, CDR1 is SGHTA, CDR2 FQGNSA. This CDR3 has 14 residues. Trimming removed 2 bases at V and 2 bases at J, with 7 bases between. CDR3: CASSLNMGNQPQHF. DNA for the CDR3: TGTGCCAGCAGCTTAAACATGGGCAATCAGCCCCAGCATTTT.

CDR3 loop: CASSIGGGTKNEQFF. The CDR3 DNA is TGTGCCAGTAGTATAGGCGGGGGGACGAAGAATGAGCAGTTCTTC. This rearrangement joins TRBV19 to TRBJ2-1; 8 bases align to TRBD2. The length of the CDR3 is 15 residues. Germline V CDR1 and CDR2: LNHDA, SQIVND (reference sequence). Unmatched junction bases numbered 6, after V lost 1 base and J lost 7 bases.

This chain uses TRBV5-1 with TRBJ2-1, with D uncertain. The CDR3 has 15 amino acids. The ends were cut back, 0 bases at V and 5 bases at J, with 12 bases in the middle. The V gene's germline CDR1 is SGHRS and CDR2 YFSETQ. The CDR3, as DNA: TGCGCCAGCAGCTTGGACTCTACCGTTAACAATGAGCAGTTCTTC. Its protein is CASSLDSTVNNEQFF.

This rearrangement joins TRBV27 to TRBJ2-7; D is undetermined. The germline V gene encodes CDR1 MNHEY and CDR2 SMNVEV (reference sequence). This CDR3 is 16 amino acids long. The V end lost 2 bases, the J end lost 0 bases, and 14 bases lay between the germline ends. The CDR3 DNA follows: TGTGCCAGCAGTTTACGGCCCCGACGGAGCTCCTACGAGCAGTACTTC. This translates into CASSLRPRRSSYEQYF.

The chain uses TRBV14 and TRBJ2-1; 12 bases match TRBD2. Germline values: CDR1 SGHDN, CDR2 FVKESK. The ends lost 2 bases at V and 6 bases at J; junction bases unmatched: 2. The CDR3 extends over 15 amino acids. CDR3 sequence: CASSQPGLAGNEQFF. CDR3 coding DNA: TGTGCCAGCAGCCAACCGGGACTAGCGGGCAATGAGCAGTTCTTC.

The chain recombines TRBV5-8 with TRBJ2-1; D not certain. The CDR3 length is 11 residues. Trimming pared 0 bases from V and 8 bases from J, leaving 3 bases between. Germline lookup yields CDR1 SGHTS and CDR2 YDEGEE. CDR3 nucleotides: TGTGCCAGCAGCTTGGCGCATGAGCAGTTCTTC. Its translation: CASSLAHEQFF.

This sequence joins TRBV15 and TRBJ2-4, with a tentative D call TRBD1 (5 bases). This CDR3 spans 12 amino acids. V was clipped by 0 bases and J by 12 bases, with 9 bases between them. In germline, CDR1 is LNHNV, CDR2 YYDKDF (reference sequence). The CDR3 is CATSRDGASQYF. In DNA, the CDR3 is TGTGCCACCAGCAGAGATGGGGCCTCTCAGTACTTC. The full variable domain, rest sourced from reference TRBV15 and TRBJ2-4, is DAMVIQNPRYQVTQFGKPVTLSCSQTLNHNVMYWYQQKSSQAPKLLFHYYDKDFNNEADTPDNFQSRRPNTSFCFLDIRSPGLGDTAMYLCATSRDGASQYFGAGTRLSVL.

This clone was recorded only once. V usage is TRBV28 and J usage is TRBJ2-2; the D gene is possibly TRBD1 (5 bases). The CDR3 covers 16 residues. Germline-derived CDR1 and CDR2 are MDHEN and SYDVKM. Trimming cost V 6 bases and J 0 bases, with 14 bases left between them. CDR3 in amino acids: CASSPDSTTNTGELFF. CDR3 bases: TGTGCCAGCAGCCCCGACAGCACAACGAACACCGGGGAGCTGTTTTTT.

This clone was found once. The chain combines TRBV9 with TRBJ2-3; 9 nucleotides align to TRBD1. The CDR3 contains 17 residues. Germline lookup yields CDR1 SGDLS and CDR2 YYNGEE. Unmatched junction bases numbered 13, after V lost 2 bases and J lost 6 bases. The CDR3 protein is CASSVMPGQGIADTQYF. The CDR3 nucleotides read TGTGCCAGCAGCGTTATGCCGGGACAGGGAATCGCGGATACGCAGTATTTT.

The CDR3 bases are TGTGCCTGTGGCGGGAGAAGCGGGAATATGAACAATGAGCAGTTCTTC. Its protein product is CACGGRSGNMNNEQFF. The gene calls are TRBV30 and TRBJ2-1, with 7 nucleotides matching TRBD2. J gave up 5 bases and V 6 bases, and 16 bases lay outside the gene matches. Germline V gene lookup returns CDR1 GTSNPN and CDR2 SVGIG (reference sequence). The CDR3 contains 16 residues.

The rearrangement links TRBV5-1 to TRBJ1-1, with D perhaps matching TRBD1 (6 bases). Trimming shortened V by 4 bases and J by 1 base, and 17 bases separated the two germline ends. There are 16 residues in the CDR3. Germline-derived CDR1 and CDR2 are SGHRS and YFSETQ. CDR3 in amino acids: CASSPFMGGANTEAFF. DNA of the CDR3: TGCGCCAGCAGCCCTTTTATGGGGGGGGCGAACACTGAAGCTTTCTTT.

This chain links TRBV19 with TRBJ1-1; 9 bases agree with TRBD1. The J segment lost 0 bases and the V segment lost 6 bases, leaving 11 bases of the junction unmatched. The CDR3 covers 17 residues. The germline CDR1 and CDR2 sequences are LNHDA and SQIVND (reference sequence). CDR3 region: CASSSDRGNRVNTEAFF. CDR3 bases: TGTGCCAGTAGCTCGGACAGGGGAAATAGGGTGAACACTGAAGCTTTCTTT.

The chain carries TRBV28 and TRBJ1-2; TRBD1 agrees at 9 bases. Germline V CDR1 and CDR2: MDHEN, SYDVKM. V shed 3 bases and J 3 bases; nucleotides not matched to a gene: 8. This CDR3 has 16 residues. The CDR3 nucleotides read TGTGCCAGCAGTTTTCTCACAGGGGGCAGAGACTATGGCTACACCTTC. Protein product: CASSFLTGGRDYGYTF.

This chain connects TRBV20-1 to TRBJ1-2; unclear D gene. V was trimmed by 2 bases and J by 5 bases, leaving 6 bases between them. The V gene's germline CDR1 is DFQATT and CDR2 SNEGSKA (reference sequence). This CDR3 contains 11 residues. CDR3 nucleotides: TGCAGTGCTAGATCAGATTATGGCTACACCTTC. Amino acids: CSARSDYGYTF.

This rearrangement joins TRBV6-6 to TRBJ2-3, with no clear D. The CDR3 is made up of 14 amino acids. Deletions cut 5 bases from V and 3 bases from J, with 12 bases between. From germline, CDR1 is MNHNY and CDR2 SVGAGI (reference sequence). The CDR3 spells CASSRLPVTDTQYF. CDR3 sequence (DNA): TGTGCCAGCAGTCGCCTCCCGGTAACAGATACGCAGTATTTT.

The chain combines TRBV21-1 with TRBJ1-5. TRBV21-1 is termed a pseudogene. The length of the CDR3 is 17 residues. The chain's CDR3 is CASSKEEKEQVNQPQHF. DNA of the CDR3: TGTGCCAGCAGCAAAGAGGAGAAGGAGCAAGTAAATCAGCCCCAGCATTTT.

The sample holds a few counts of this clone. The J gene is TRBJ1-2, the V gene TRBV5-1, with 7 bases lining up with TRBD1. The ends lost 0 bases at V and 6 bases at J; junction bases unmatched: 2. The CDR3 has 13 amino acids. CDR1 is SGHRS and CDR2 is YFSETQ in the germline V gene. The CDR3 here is CASSLAGGDGYTF. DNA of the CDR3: TGCGCCAGCAGCTTGGCAGGGGGTGATGGCTACACCTTC. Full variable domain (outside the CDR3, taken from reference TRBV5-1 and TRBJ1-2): KAGVTQTPRYLIKTRGQQVTLSCSPISGHRSVSWYQQTPGQGLQFLFEYFSETQRNKGNFPGRFSGRQFSNSRSEMNVSTLELGDSALYLCASSLAGGDGYTFGSGTRLTVV.

CDR3 nucleotides: TGTGCCAGCAGCTTGAACCAATACGGCTACACCTTC. Translating gives CASSLNQYGYTF. The chain links TRBV7-9 to TRBJ1-2, with D unclear. The CDR3 is 12 amino acids. The germline gives CDR1 SEHNR, CDR2 FQNEAQ (reference sequence). The V gene lost 3 bases and the J gene lost 8 bases, with 10 bases spanning the gap. Combining the CDR3 with reference TRBV7-9 and TRBJ1-2 gives the whole variable domain DTGVSQNPRHKITKRGQNVTFRCDPISEHNRLYWYRQTLGQGPEFLTYFQNEAQLEKSRLLSDRFSAERPKGSFSTLEIQRTEQGDSAMYLCASSLNQYGYTFGSGTRLTVV.

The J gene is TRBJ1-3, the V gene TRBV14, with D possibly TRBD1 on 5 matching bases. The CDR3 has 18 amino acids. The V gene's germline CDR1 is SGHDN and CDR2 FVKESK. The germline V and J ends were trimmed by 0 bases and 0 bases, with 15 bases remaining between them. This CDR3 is CASSQDFPEGPSGNTIYF. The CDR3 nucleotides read TGTGCCAGCAGCCAAGACTTCCCTGAGGGACCCTCTGGAAACACCATATATTTT. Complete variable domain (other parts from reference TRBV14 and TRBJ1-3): EAGVTQFPSHSVIEKGQTVTLRCDPISGHDNLYWYRRVMGKEIKFLLHFVKESKQDESGMPNNRFLAERTGGTYSTLKVQPAELEDSGVYFCASSQDFPEGPSGNTIYFGEGSWLTVV.

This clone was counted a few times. The CDR3 loop is CAWSVRSGEAFF. CDR3 DNA sequence: TGTGCCTGGAGTGTACGGTCAGGAGAGGCTTTCTTT. The chain carries TRBV30 and TRBJ1-1; D is undetermined. Trimming stripped 0 bases from V and 11 bases from J, with 13 bases between. Germline V gene data show CDR1 as GTSNPN and CDR2 as SVGIG (reference sequence). This CDR3 has 12 residues.

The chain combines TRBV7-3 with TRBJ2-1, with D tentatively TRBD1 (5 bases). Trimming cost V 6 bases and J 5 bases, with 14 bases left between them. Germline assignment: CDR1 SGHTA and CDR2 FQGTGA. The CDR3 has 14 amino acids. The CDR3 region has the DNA TGTGCCAGCAGTATAATAGGGGCCCACAATGAGCAGTTCTTC. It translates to CASSIIGAHNEQFF.

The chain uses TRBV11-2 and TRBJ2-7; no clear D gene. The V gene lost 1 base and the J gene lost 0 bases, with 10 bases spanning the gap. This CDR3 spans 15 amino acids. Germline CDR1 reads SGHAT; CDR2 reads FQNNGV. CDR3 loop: CASSLAPESSYEQYF. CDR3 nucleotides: TGTGCCAGCAGCTTAGCTCCGGAAAGCTCCTACGAGCAGTACTTC.

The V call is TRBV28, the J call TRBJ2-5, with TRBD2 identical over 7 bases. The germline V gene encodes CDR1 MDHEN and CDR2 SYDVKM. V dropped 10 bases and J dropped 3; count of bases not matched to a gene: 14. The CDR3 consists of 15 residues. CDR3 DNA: TGTGCCACCCGCCCGGCGGGAGTAGGTGAAGAGACCCAGTACTTC. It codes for CATRPAGVGEETQYF. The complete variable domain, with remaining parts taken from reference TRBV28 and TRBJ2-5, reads DVKVTQSSRYLVKRTGEKVFLECVQDMDHENMFWYRQDPGLGLRLIYFSYDVKMKEKGDIPEGYSVSREKKERFSLILESASTNQTSMYLCATRPAGVGEETQYFGPGTRLLVL.